Presented here are 26 T cell receptor beta chains from one specimen sequenced in a study of spatial heterogeneity in lung cancer. From the 5' RACE reads, TCRdb called clonotypes with MiXCR, one entry per CDR3 protein. The sample has around 60,000 distinct CDR3 sequences; around 8.4% are singletons. Time point indicated: sample taken at primary tumor resection. Sequencing was performed on whole RNA extracted from tumor and nontumor lung tissue, or from frozen PBMC, and the material was left unsorted. Sequencing used PBMCs, obtained at surgery. The receptors here all came from a female donor with early-stage non-small cell lung cancer.

This clonotype was counted between two and nine times. The chain recombines TRBV12-3 or TRBV12-4 with TRBJ1-5; TRBD1 aligns across 7 bases. Trimming cost V 4 bases and J 6 bases; bases outside gene matches: 9. CDR3 length: 15 amino acids. CDR3 sequence reads: CASSSQGPMGQPQHF. The CDR3 coding sequence is TGTGCCAGCAGTTCACAGGGGCCCATGGGTCAGCCCCAGCATTTT.

This clonotype was seen ten or more times. The V call is TRBV12-3 or TRBV12-4, the J call TRBJ1-2; 7 bases agree with TRBD1. The CDR3 covers 12 residues. Unmatched junction bases numbered 5, after V lost 7 bases and J lost 6 bases. CDR3 loop: CASTNRGDGYTF. DNA of the CDR3: TGTGCCAGCACCAACAGGGGAGATGGCTACACCTTC.

The gene calls are TRBV5-1 and TRBJ2-3; 7 bases fit TRBD2. Germline V gene data show CDR1 as SGHRS and CDR2 as YFSETQ. The CDR3 spans 15 residues. With 0 bases clipped from V and 2 bases from J, the junction kept 3 bases outside the gene matches. The CDR3 nucleotides are TGCGCCAGCAGCTTGGAAGCGGGGTACACAGATACGCAGTATTTT. Translation: CASSLEAGYTDTQYF.

V gene TRBV5-5 combines with J gene TRBJ1-1; D uncertain. V was cut by 1 base and J by 5 bases, with 15 bases left in between. The length of the CDR3 is 15 residues. Germline V gives CDR1 SGHKS, CDR2 YYEKEE (reference sequence). The CDR3 DNA reads as TGTGCCAGCAGCTTGTTGGTGAAGGGAGGGACTGAAGCTTTCTTT. Amino acids: CASSLLVKGGTEAFF. Looking up the rest from reference TRBV5-5 and TRBJ1-1 gives the full variable domain: DAGVTQSPTHLIKTRGQQVTLRCSPISGHKSVSWYQQVLGQGPQFIFQYYEKEERGRGNFPDRFSARQFPNYSSELNVNALLLGDSALYLCASSLLVKGGTEAFFGQGTRLTVV.

This chain uses TRBV12-3 or TRBV12-4 with TRBJ1-6, with unresolved D. V was cut by 6 bases and J by 0 bases, with 9 bases left in between. The CDR3 spans 15 residues. CDR3: CASRREGSYNSPLHF. The CDR3 DNA is TGTGCCAGCAGACGGGAAGGCTCCTATAATTCACCCCTCCACTTT.

CDR3 nucleotides: TGTGCCAGCAGTAAGGGAGCGTGGGATACAGATACGCAGTATTTT. Translation: CASSKGAWDTDTQYF. The V call is TRBV6-5, the J call TRBJ2-3; the D gene is possibly TRBD2 (5 bases). The CDR3 contains 15 residues. In germline, CDR1 is MNHEY, CDR2 SVGAGI. Trimming pared 5 bases from V and 3 bases from J, leaving 15 bases between.

This clonotype was found many times. The chain joins TRBV9 to TRBJ2-5, with D possibly matching TRBD2 (6 bases). Germline values: CDR1 SGDLS, CDR2 YYNGEE. V lost 4 bases, J lost 1 base, and 14 bases lay in between. The CDR3 totals 15 residues. The CDR3 loop is CASSPPGVGQETQYF. The CDR3 nucleotides read TGTGCCAGCAGCCCGCCGGGGGTAGGCCAAGAGACCCAGTACTTC.

The table lists this clonotype with a few counts. The rearrangement links TRBV6-5 to TRBJ1-1; 10 bases agree with TRBD1. The CDR3 length is 17 residues. Germline V gives CDR1 MNHEY, CDR2 SVGAGI. Trimming took 1 base from V and 4 from J; bases not matched to a gene: 9. DNA for the CDR3: TGTGCCAGCAGTTACTTCCCCGGGACAGGGGTTGGCACTGAAGCTTTCTTT. This sequence encodes CASSYFPGTGVGTEAFF.

J is TRBJ2-1 and V is TRBV4-1, with 7 bases lining up with TRBD2. Trimming cost V 4 bases and J 8 bases; bases outside gene matches: 8. In germline, CDR1 is MGHRA, CDR2 YSYEKL. The CDR3 is 14 amino acids. For the CDR3, the DNA is TGCGCCAGCAGCCCGAGCGGGGCTGGGGATGAGCAGTTCTTC. Encoded protein: CASSPSGAGDEQFF.

The sample holds a few counts of this clonotype. The CDR3 DNA sequence: TGTGCCAGCAGTGAACTAACAGAGGGAAACGGGGAGCTGTTTTTT. The encoded protein is CASSELTEGNGELFF. This sequence joins TRBV6-1 and TRBJ2-2; TRBD2 might be the D (5 bases). In germline, CDR1 is MNHNS, CDR2 SASEGT. The CDR3 sequence is 15 residues long. The germline V and J ends were trimmed by 2 bases and 7 bases, with 14 bases remaining between them.

This clonotype was recorded a few times. The rearrangement links TRBV6-5 to TRBJ1-5, with a weak D call TRBD1 (5 bases). Germline CDR1 reads MNHEY; CDR2 reads SVGAGI. The CDR3 runs to 14 residues. The CDR3 sequence: CATGQGGGNQPQHF. CDR3 sequence (DNA): TGTGCTACCGGTCAGGGAGGCGGCAATCAGCCCCAGCATTTT.

This chain uses TRBV7-8 with TRBJ2-3; D is perhaps TRBD2 (7 bases). Trimming cost V 5 bases and J 0 bases, with 15 bases left between them. CDR3 length: 16 amino acids. Germline V gene data show CDR1 as SGHVS and CDR2 as FQNEAQ. This chain's CDR3 is CASSDGGARSTDTQYF. The CDR3 DNA follows: TGTGCCAGCAGCGATGGGGGGGCGCGGAGCACAGATACGCAGTATTTT.

This clonotype has at least ten counts. The chain uses TRBV7-9 and TRBJ2-1, with 10 bases fitting TRBD2. Germline CDR1 reads SEHNR; CDR2 reads FQNEAQ (reference sequence). The CDR3 consists of 17 residues. The J segment lost 6 bases and the V segment lost 1 base, leaving 9 bases of the junction unmatched. In DNA form, the CDR3 reads TGTGCCAGCAGCTTAGATTCTAGCGGGAGAGTCAGCAATGAGCAGTTCTTC. Translated, it gives CASSLDSSGRVSNEQFF.

In this sample, this clonotype turned up many times. The gene calls are TRBV2 and TRBJ1-6; no firm D call. Trimming took 3 bases from V and 4 from J, leaving 19 bases between them. This CDR3 is built from 18 residues. Germline V gene sequence: CDR1 SNHLY, CDR2 FYNNEI. CDR3 in DNA: TGTGCCAGCAGTGATCTGGGAGAAAGAGCGTCTTATAATTCACCCCTCCACTTT. Its protein is CASSDLGERASYNSPLHF.

This chain uses TRBV7-9 with TRBJ2-7; D may be TRBD1 or TRBD2 (5 bases each). Germline values: CDR1 SEHNR, CDR2 FQNEAQ (reference sequence). This CDR3 region has 12 residues. V gave up 5 bases and J gave up 7 bases, with 12 bases separating them. The CDR3 loop reads CASSEGFGEQYV. The CDR3 DNA sequence: TGTGCCAGCAGCGAGGGGTTTGGGGAGCAGTACGTC.

This clonotype was counted ten times or more. The chain carries TRBV5-1 and TRBJ2-3, with D unresolved. This CDR3 has 14 amino acids. V was clipped by 2 bases and J by 4 bases, with 11 bases between them. The germline CDR1 and CDR2 sequences are SGHRS and YFSETQ. CDR3 region: CASSFTSAADTQYF. The CDR3 DNA reads TGCGCCAGCAGCTTTACCAGCGCGGCAGATACGCAGTATTTT.

In its sample, this clonotype was seen a few times. At one boundary the junction diverges from the germline segment, which might be a read error. This chain uses TRBV7-7 with TRBJ2-5; D gene unclear. The CDR3 extends over 14 amino acids. CDR1 is SSHAT and CDR2 is FNYEAQ in the germline V gene (reference sequence). The CDR3, as DNA: TGTGCTAGCAGCTTAGGACCAGTCCAAGAGACCCAGTACTTC. It yields the protein CASSLGPVQETQYF.

Many counts were recorded for this clonotype. V usage is TRBV20-1 and J usage is TRBJ1-1, with D hard to call. The CDR3 is 14 residues long. Trimming shortened V by 1 base and J by 2 bases, and 11 bases separated the two germline ends. Germline CDR1 and CDR2: DFQATT and SNEGSKA (reference sequence). The CDR3 protein is CSARVPATNTEAFF. The CDR3 bases are TGCAGTGCTAGAGTCCCAGCAACAAACACTGAAGCTTTCTTT.

This clonotype was seen more than once but under ten times. V is TRBV24-1 and J is TRBJ2-1; 7 bases align to TRBD1. This CDR3 has 16 amino acids. The V gene end was trimmed by 1 base and the J gene end by 3 bases; junction bases not matched to a gene: 5. The germline V gene has CDR1 KGHDR and CDR2 SFDVKD. The CDR3 reads CATSDFRTGYYNEQFF. For the CDR3, the DNA is TGTGCCACCAGTGATTTCCGGACAGGATACTACAATGAGCAGTTCTTC.

The chain recombines TRBV3-1 with TRBJ1-2, with TRBD1 matching 8 bases. The junction had 8 bases not matched to a gene; V was cut back by 0 bases and J by 8 bases. Germline CDR1 and CDR2: LGHDT and YNNKEL (reference sequence). This CDR3 comprises 15 residues. The chain's CDR3 is CASSQDITGGRGYTF. Here the CDR3 DNA reads TGTGCCAGCAGCCAAGATATAACAGGGGGAAGGGGCTACACCTTC.

The table lists this clonotype with many counts. The V gene is TRBV28, the J gene TRBJ2-1; D is possibly TRBD1 or TRBD2 (5 bases each). The V gene lost 6 bases and the J gene lost 4 bases, with 16 bases spanning the gap. The CDR3 covers 15 residues. From germline, CDR1 is MDHEN and CDR2 SYDVKM. CDR3 region: CASRTIGDGYNEQFF. CDR3 nucleotides: TGTGCCAGCAGGACAATCGGGGACGGATACAATGAGCAGTTCTTC.

This clonotype was recorded many times. The rearrangement links TRBV7-9 to TRBJ2-7; D not certain. CDR1 SEHNR and CDR2 FQNEAQ come from the germline V gene (reference sequence). CDR3 length: 13 residues. V was pared by 5 bases and J by 4 bases, with 12 bases between. The CDR3 region is CASSPPTGYEQYF. The CDR3 DNA reads TGTGCCAGCAGCCCCCCCACCGGTTACGAGCAGTACTTC.

This rearrangement joins TRBV25-1 to TRBJ1-5, with 9 bases identical to TRBD1. J lost 4 bases, V lost 8 bases, and 9 bases had no gene match. The CDR3 sequence is 15 residues long. Germline lookup yields CDR1 MGHDK and CDR2 SYGVNS. This CDR3 reads CASGDRVKGNQPQHF. The CDR3 DNA reads TGTGCCAGCGGGGACAGGGTGAAGGGGAATCAGCCCCAGCATTTT.

This clonotype was detected ten times or more. The chain couples TRBV9 to TRBJ2-2; no clear D gene. V was pared by 6 bases and J by 6 bases, with 15 bases between. The CDR3 is 14 residues long. Germline V lookup: CDR1 SGDLS, CDR2 YYNGEE. The CDR3 is CASTSDAGPGELFF. CDR3 sequence (DNA): TGTGCCAGCACCTCCGACGCCGGACCCGGGGAGCTGTTTTTT.

This clonotype was found many times. CDR3 residues: CASRGTGNQPQHF. The CDR3 DNA follows: TGTGCCAGCAGGGGGACGGGCAATCAGCCCCAGCATTTT. The rearrangement joins TRBV12-3 or TRBV12-4 to TRBJ1-5; D may be TRBD1 (5 bases). The CDR3 contains 13 residues. Between the trimmed V and J ends, which lost 6 bases and 2 bases, there was a span of 8 bases.

This clonotype occurred many times. The chain couples TRBV10-2 to TRBJ1-6, with D possibly matching TRBD1 (5 bases). Looked up from germline, CDR1 is WSHSY and CDR2 is SAAADI. The CDR3 runs 13 residues. Trimming took off 8 bases at V and 6 bases at J, with 11 bases between the two ends. The CDR3 sequence is CASRGQGNSPLHF. In DNA form, the CDR3 reads TGCGCCAGCCGGGGTCAGGGTAATTCACCCCTCCACTTT.